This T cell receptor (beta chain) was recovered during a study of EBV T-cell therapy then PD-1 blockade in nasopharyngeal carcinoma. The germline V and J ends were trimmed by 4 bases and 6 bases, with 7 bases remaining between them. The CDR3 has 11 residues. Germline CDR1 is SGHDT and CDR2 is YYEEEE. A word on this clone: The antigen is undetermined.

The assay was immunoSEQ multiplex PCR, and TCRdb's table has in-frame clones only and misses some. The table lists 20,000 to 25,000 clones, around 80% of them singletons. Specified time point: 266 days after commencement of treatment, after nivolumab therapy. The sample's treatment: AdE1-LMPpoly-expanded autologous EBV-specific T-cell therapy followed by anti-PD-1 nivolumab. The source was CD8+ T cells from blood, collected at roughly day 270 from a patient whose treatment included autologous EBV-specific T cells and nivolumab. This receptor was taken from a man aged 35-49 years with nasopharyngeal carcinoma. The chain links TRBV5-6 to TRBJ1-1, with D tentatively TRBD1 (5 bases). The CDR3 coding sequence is TGTGCCAGCAGCGTGGGGGCTGAAGCTTTCTTT. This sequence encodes CASSVGAEAFF.